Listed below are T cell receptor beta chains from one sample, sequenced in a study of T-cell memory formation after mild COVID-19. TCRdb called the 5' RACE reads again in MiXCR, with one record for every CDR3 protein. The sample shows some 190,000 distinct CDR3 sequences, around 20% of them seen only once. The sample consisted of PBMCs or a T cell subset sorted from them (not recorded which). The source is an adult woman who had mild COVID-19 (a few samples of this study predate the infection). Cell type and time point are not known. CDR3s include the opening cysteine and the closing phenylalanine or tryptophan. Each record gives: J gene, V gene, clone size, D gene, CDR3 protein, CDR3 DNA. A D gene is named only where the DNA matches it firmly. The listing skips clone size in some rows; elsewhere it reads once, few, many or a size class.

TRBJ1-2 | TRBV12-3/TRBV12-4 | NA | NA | CASRQNYGYTF | TGTGCCAGCAGACAGAACTATGGCTACACCTTC
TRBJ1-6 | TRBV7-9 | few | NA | CASSLGGGWDNSPLHF | TGTGCCAGCAGCTTAGGAGGAGGTTGGGATAATTCACCCCTCCACTTT
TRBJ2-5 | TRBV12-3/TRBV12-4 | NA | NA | CASTRGPQETQYF | TGTGCCAGCACCCGAGGGCCACAAGAGACCCAGTACTTC
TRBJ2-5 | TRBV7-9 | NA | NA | CASSLVNVGRRQETQYF | TGTGCCAGCAGCTTAGTAAATGTTGGGAGACGCCAAGAGACCCAGTACTTC
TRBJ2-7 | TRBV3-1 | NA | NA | CASSQVSNEQYF | TGTGCCAGCAGCCAAGTCAGTAACGAGCAGTACTTC
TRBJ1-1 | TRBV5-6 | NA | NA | CASSLGWAEAFF | TGTGCCAGCAGCTTGGGGTGGGCTGAAGCTTTCTTT
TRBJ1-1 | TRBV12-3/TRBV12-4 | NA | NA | CASTSKPGTEAFF | TGTGCCAGCACTTCGAAACCTGGGACTGAAGCTTTCTTT
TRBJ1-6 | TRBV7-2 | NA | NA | CASTMPSSPLHF | TGTGCCAGCACCATGCCTAGTTCACCCCTCCACTTT
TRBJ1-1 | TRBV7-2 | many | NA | CASSPGGTEAFF | TGTGCCAGCAGCCCGGGAGGGACTGAAGCTTTCTTT
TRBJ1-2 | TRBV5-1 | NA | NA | CASSLYQGNYGYTF | TGCGCCAGCAGCTTGTATCAGGGTAACTATGGCTACACCTTC
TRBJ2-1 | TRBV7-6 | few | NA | CASNLPGPLNEQFF | TGTGCCAGCAACCTACCGGGACCCCTGAATGAGCAGTTCTTC
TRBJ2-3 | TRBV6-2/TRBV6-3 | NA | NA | CASSYLSYTQYF | TGTGCCAGCAGTTACTTGTCTTATACGCAGTATTTT
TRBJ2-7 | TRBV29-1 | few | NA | CSVSPGSYEQYF | TGCAGCGTTAGTCCAGGTTCCTACGAGCAGTACTTC
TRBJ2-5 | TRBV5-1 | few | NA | CASRDLGGQETQYF | TGCGCCAGTAGGGACTTAGGAGGCCAAGAGACCCAGTACTTC
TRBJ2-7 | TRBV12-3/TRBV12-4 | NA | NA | CASSFARDYEQYF | TGTGCCAGCAGTTTCGCCCGAGACTACGAGCAGTACTTC
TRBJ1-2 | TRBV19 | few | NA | CASSKRGDVIYGYTF | TGTGCCAGTAGTAAGAGGGGGGACGTGATTTATGGCTACACCTTC
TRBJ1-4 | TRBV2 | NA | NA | CASRPEGTVGVVFF | TGTGCCAGCAGGCCGGAGGGGACTGTGGGGGTCGTGTTTTTT
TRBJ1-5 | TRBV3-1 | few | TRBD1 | CASSIGTGGQQPQHF | TGTGCCAGCAGCATCGGGACAGGGGGACAGCAGCCCCAGCATTTT
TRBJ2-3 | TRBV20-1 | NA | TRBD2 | CSARGLESDTQYF | TGCAGTGCCCGAGGACTAGAGAGTGATACGCAGTATTTT
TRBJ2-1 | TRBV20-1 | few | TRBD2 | CSARYPTSGRINEQFF | TGCAGTGCTAGATATCCGACTAGCGGGAGGATAAATGAGCAGTTCTTC
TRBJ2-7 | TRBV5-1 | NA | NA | CASSSGTSVTAEYF | TGCGCCAGCAGCTCCGGGACCTCTGTAACGGCGGAGTACTTC
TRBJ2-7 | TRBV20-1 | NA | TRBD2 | CSATASSGGTSSYEQYF | TGCAGTGCTACCGCGTCTAGCGGGGGGACGAGCTCCTACGAGCAGTACTTC